The clone carrying this T cell receptor (beta chain) was counted ten times or more. The antigen is unknown. TCRdb re-called the 5' RACE reads with MiXCR, one entry per CDR3 protein. This table has roughly 250,000 distinct CDR3 sequences, 11% to 15% appearing once. The data stem from a study of identical twins. Only healthy Caucasians were included as donors. Study observations and caveats: Sequences that were out-of-frame, alpha and twin-shared displayed an excess of low generation probability. In cord blood, abundant beta clonotypes had fewer insertions; memory showed no trend. Weaker excess twin sharing was observed in beta out-of-frame sequences.

V gave up 3 bases and J gave up 4 bases; unmatched junction bases: 3. Germline CDR1 and CDR2: SEHNR and FQNEAQ (reference sequence). The CDR3 consists of 15 residues. The chain is built from TRBV7-9 and TRBJ1-2, with 12 nucleotides matching TRBD1. Specimen: memory (CD45RO+) T cells sorted from blood. This TCR came from a woman in her late teens or twenties in good health. The CDR3 protein is CASSFGTGGGYGYTF. The CDR3 DNA reads TGTGCCAGCAGCTTCGGGACAGGGGGCGGCTATGGCTACACCTTC.